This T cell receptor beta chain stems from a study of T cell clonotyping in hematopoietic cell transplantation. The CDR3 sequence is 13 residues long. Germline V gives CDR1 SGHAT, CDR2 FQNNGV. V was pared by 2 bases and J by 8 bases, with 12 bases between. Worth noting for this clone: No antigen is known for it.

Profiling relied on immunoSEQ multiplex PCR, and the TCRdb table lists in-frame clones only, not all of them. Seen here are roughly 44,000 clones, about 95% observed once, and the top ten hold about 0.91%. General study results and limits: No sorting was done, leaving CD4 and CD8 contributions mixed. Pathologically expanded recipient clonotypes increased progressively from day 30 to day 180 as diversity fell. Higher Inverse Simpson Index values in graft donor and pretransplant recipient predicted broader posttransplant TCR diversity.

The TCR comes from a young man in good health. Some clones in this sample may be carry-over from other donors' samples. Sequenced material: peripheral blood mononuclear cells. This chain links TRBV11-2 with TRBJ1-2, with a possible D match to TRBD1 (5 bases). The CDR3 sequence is CASSLWGDSGYTF. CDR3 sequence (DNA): TGTGCCAGCAGCTTATGGGGGGATTCCGGCTACACCTTC.